The present T cell receptor (beta chain) was sequenced within a study of T cells in localized non-small cell lung cancer. General study points: Among the top 100 tumor clones, a median around 62 appeared in adjacent lung. Compared with tumor, uninvolved adjacent lung displayed greater T cell clonality, ranking highest overall.

Generated by immunoSEQ multiplex PCR, the TCRdb table keeps only in-frame clones and is missing some. The sample lists roughly 27,000 clones; approximately 90% were seen once. As for this clone: The antigen remains unidentified.

This CDR3 spans 14 amino acids. In germline, CDR1 is SGHAT, CDR2 FQDESV (reference sequence). Trimming left V 1 base short and J 4 bases short, with 9 bases between. The chain carries TRBV11-1 and TRBJ2-3; D gene unclear. This TCR was recovered from a female donor over 55 with stage I lung adenocarcinoma. Sample: peripheral blood, taken before any cancer treatment. The CDR3 DNA reads TGTGCCAGCAGCTTAGAAGGTTCCTCAGATACGCAGTATTTT. Its protein is CASSLEGSSDTQYF.